This TCR beta chain emerged from a study of T cells in localized non-small cell lung cancer. Findings of the study overall: The tumor had only one region sequenced, so heterogeneity remains possible. Blood T cell density predicted longer survival; adjacent-lung clonality, shorter. Appearing in adjacent lung were a median roughly 60 of the top 100 tumor clones. Of the tissues analyzed, uninvolved adjacent lung showed maximal T cell clonality, greater than tumor.

V was pared by 3 bases and J by 5 bases, with 10 bases between. Germline CDR1 MNHEY, CDR2 SVGAGI. This CDR3 comprises 13 residues. Clones were read by immunoSEQ multiplex PCR, and TCRdb kept only the in-frame ones, dropping some. The table includes fewer than 35,000 clones, 91% detected once. To note about this clone: What it binds is not known.

This chain links TRBV6-5 with TRBJ2-5; TRBD1 is a possible D gene (6 bases). This sample comprised PBMCs, obtained before any cancer treatment. The sequence was collected from a man aged 40-75 years with stage II lung adenocarcinoma. The DNA of the CDR3 is TGTGCCAGCAGTTATCAGGGGCGGGAGACCCAGTACTTC. Translated: CASSYQGRETQYF.